The rows below give T cell receptor beta chains drawn from one sample of a study of shared clonotypes between healthy human individuals. Here immunoSEQ multiplex PCR was the method, and the copy in TCRdb shows in-frame clones only, minus some. The repertoire holds over a million clones, with about four fifths as singletons. The material sequenced was memory CD4+ T cells from PBMCs. The origin of the receptors is a man in his late teens or twenties in good health. Some clones in this sample may be carry-over from other donors' samples. Each CDR3 is given with its conserved first and last residue. D genes are given only for firm matches. Clone sizes are given selectively: once, few, many, or a class where the clone is expanded.

V gene,J gene,clone size,D gene,CDR3 protein,CDR3 DNA
TRBV28,TRBJ1-2,NA,NA,CASSPPWGDSGYTF,TGTGCCAGCAGTCCTCCCTGGGGGGACTCGGGCTACACCTTC
TRBV27,TRBJ2-7,NA,TRBD1,CASRWDRATYEQYF,TGTGCCAGCAGATGGGACAGGGCAACCTACGAGCAGTACTTC
TRBV4-1,TRBJ2-5,NA,NA,CASSHRGRGEGETQYF,TGCGCCAGCAGCCACCGGGGGCGGGGCGAGGGGGAGACCCAGTACTTC
TRBV27,TRBJ2-5,NA,TRBD1,CASSFSTGVWETQYF,TGTGCCAGCAGTTTCTCGACAGGGGTTTGGGAGACCCAGTACTTC
TRBV4-3,TRBJ2-3,NA,NA,CASSQERWSTDTQYF,TGCGCCAGCAGCCAAGAGAGGTGGTCCACAGATACGCAGTATTTT
TRBV9,TRBJ2-2,NA,TRBD2,CASSVGLAPSLRELFF,TGTGCCAGCAGCGTTGGACTAGCGCCCTCTCTCAGGGAGCTGTTTTTT
TRBV19,TRBJ1-5,many,TRBD1,CASGTGGQFGNQPQHF,TGTGCCAGTGGCACTGGGGGACAGTTCGGCAATCAGCCCCAGCATTTT
TRBV5-6,TRBJ2-5,NA,NA,CASSLGLGRETQYF,TGTGCCAGCAGCTTGGGGCTAGGGAGGGAGACCCAGTACTTC
TRBV7-3,TRBJ2-6,NA,TRBD1,CASSLDRGPLGGANVLTF,TGTGCCAGCAGCTTGGACAGGGGCCCCCTTGGCGGGGCCAACGTCCTGACTTTC
TRBV19,TRBJ2-1,NA,TRBD1,CASSIAGRGNNEQFF,TGTGCCAGTAGTATAGCCGGCAGGGGGAACAATGAGCAGTTCTTC